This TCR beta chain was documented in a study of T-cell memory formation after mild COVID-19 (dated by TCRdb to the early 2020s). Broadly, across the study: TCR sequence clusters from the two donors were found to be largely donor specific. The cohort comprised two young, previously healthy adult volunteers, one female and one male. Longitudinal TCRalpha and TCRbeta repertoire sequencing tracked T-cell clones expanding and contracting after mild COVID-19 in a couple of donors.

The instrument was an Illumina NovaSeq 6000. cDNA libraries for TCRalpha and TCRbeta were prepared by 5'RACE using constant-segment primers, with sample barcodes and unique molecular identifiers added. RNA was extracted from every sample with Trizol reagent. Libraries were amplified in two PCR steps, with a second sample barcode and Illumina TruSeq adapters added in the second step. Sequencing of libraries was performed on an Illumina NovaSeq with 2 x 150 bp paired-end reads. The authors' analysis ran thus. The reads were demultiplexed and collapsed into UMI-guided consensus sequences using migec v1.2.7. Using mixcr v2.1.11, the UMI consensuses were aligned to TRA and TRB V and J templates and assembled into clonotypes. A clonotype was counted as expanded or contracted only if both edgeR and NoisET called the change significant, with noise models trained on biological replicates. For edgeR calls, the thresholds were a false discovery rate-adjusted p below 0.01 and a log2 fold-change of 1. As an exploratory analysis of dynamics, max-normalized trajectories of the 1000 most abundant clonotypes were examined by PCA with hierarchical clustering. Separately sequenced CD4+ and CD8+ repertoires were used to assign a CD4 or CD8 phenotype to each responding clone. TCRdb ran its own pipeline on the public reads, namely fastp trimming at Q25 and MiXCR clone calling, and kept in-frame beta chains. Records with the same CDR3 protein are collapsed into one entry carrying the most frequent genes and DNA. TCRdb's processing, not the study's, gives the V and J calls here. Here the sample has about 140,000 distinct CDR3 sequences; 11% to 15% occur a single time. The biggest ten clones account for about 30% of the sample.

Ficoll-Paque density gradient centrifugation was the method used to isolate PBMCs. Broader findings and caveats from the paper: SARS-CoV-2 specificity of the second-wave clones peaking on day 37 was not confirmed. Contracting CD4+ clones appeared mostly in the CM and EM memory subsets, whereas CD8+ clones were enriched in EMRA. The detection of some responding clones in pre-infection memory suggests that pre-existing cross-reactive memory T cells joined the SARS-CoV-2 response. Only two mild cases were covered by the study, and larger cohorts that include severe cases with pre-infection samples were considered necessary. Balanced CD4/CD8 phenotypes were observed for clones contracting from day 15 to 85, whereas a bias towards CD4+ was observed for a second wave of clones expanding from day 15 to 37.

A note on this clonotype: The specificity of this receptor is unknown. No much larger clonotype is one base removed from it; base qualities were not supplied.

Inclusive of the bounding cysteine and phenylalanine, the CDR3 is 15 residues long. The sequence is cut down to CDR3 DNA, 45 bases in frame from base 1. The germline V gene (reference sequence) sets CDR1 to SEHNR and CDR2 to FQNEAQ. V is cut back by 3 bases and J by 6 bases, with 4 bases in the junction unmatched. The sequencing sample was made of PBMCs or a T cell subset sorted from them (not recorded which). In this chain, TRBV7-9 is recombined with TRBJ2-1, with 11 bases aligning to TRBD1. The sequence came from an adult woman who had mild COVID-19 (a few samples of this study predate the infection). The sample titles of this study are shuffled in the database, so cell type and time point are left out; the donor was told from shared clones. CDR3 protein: CASSFGQGARNEQFF. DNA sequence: TGTGCCAGCAGCTTTGGACAGGGGGCCCGCAATGAGCAGTTCTTC.